This T cell receptor beta chain was observed in a study of cytomegalovirus exposure and HLA in healthy donors. The donors were in the roughly 110-subject validation cohort, distinct from the roughly 600-subject first cohort. V lost 10 bases and J 3 bases, leaving 19 bases between the germline ends. Per germline, CDR1 SGHDN and CDR2 FVKESK. There are 14 residues in the CDR3. TCRdb keeps only in-frame clones here, not all; method: immunoSEQ multiplex PCR. Found here are 240,000 or so clones, more than 75% of them singletons; the top ten hold around 1.2%. Worth noting for this clone: The antigen is not known.

Study observations and caveats: The authors enumerated some 170 TCR beta chains as linked to cytomegalovirus. Using the classifier, cytomegalovirus status was reportedly diagnosed with high specificity and sensitivity. Three chains tied to CMV proved CMV antigen-specific in vitro.

Source material: PBMCs. J is TRBJ2-7 and V is TRBV14, with a weak D call TRBD2 (5 bases). This receptor was obtained from a woman in her 30s in good health and CMV-seropositive. Here the CDR3 DNA reads TGTGCCACCTTTATTCTGGCGGGCGACTACGAGCAGTACTTC. Protein sequence: CATFILAGDYEQYF.